This is a list of T cell receptor beta chains from one sample in a study of human T cells and chemical hapten exposure. TCRdb re-called the RACE reads through MiXCR, storing one row per CDR3 protein. The sample has about 180,000 distinct CDR3 sequences, around 30% seen once. The source was whole blood, collected in connection with sensitization to the hapten diphenylcyclopropenone (DPC). Receptors were obtained from a woman in her 30s with alopecia areata. Some clones in this sample may be carry-over from other donors' samples. Both conserved end residues are part of each CDR3. D genes are given only for firm matches. Expanded clones get a size class; other rows say once, few or many, or leave the size out.

J | size | V | D | CDR3 | DNA
TRBJ1-1 | many | TRBV29-1 | TRBD1 | CSVEQGARGTEAFF | TGCAGCGTTGAACAGGGGGCGCGGGGCACTGAAGCTTTCTTT
TRBJ2-1 | few | TRBV5-1 | TRBD2 | CASSLALAGGANGEQFF | TGCGCCAGCAGCTTGGCTCTAGCGGGAGGGGCGAACGGTGAGCAGTTCTTC
TRBJ1-4 | few | TRBV15 | NA | CATSREGTSRVFF | TGTGCCACCAGCAGAGAGGGCACAAGCAGAGTGTTTTTT
TRBJ2-7 | NA | TRBV27 | TRBD1 | CASTLWDRSYEQYF | TGTGCCAGCACCCTCTGGGACAGGTCCTACGAGCAGTACTTC
TRBJ1-3 | NA | TRBV29-1 | NA | CSVAPQVFSGNTIYF | TGCAGCGTTGCACCGCAGGTATTCTCTGGAAACACCATATATTTT
TRBJ2-1 | NA | TRBV7-2 | TRBD2 | CASSSSSGAKQFF | TGTGCCAGCAGCTCCTCTAGCGGGGCAAAGCAGTTCTTC
TRBJ2-3 | NA | TRBV5-1 | TRBD2 | CASRPGLAATDTQYF | TGCGCCAGCAGGCCCGGACTAGCGGCCACAGATACGCAGTATTTT
TRBJ1-1 | NA | TRBV20-1 | NA | CSARPDVNTEAFF | TGCAGTGCTAGACCGGACGTGAACACTGAAGCTTTCTTT
TRBJ2-5 | NA | TRBV16 | TRBD1 | CASSPAKGQGEETQYF | TGTGCCAGCAGCCCGGCTAAGGGACAGGGGGAAGAGACCCAGTACTTC
TRBJ1-1 | many | TRBV3-1 | NA | CASSQEGVAFF | TGTGCCAGCAGCCAAGAGGGGGTCGCTTTCTTT
TRBJ1-2 | NA | TRBV4-3 | NA | CASSQEVDYYGYTF | TGCGCCAGCAGCCAAGAAGTGGACTACTATGGCTACACCTTC
TRBJ1-5 | NA | TRBV6-1 | NA | CASSEDRRQPQHF | TGTGCCAGCAGCGAGGACCGCCGTCAGCCCCAGCATTTT
TRBJ2-7 | NA | TRBV24-1 | NA | CATSDSSGSSSYEQYF | TGTGCCACCAGTGATTCCTCGGGCTCGAGCTCCTACGAGCAGTACTTC
TRBJ2-5 | NA | TRBV28 | NA | CASSSQRDGQETQYF | TGTGCCAGCAGTTCACAACGGGACGGACAAGAGACCCAGTACTTC
TRBJ1-1 | few | TRBV29-1 | NA | CSVVGLVGNQMNTEAFF | TGCAGCGTTGTGGGTTTGGTGGGGAATCAGATGAACACTGAAGCTTTCTTT
TRBJ2-1 | few | TRBV7-2 | NA | CASSLLGQGHNEQFF | TGTGCCAGCAGCTTACTCGGCCAAGGGCACAATGAGCAGTTCTTC
TRBJ2-1 | NA | TRBV28 | TRBD2 | CASSRRGLAGVGSYNEQFF | TGTGCCAGCAGCCGGCGGGGACTAGCGGGAGTTGGTTCCTACAATGAGCAGTTCTTC
TRBJ1-1 | NA | TRBV2 | NA | CASSELAGNTEAFF | TGTGCCAGCAGTGAATTGGCAGGGAACACTGAAGCTTTCTTT
TRBJ2-2 | NA | TRBV24-1 | TRBD1 | CATQGQTNTGELFF | TGTGCCACCCAGGGACAGACGAACACCGGGGAGCTGTTTTTT
TRBJ2-1 | NA | TRBV5-1 | NA | CASSPPGAASYNEQFF | TGCGCCAGCAGCCCCCCGGGGGCAGCGTCCTACAATGAGCAGTTCTTC
TRBJ2-3 | NA | TRBV6-2/TRBV6-3 | NA | CASSTHQGLTDTQYF | TGTGCCAGCAGTACCCACCAGGGCCTCACAGATACGCAGTATTTT
TRBJ2-3 | few | TRBV9 | NA | CASSVGSSYNTDTQYF | TGTGCCAGCAGCGTAGGGTCTAGCTATAACACAGATACGCAGTATTTT
TRBJ1-1 | few | TRBV10-3 | NA | CAISESSRGSEPHTEAFF | TGTGCCATCAGTGAGTCAAGTAGGGGCAGCGAGCCGCACACTGAAGCTTTCTTT
TRBJ2-2 | NA | TRBV14 | TRBD1 | CASSHRTGPYTGELFF | TGTGCCAGCAGCCATCGGACAGGGCCTTACACCGGGGAGCTGTTTTTT
TRBJ2-1 | few | TRBV11-2 | TRBD2 | CASSPHTSGGAGYNEQFF | TGTGCCAGCAGCCCTCATACTAGCGGGGGGGCTGGATACAATGAGCAGTTCTTC